A selection of T cell receptor beta chains follows, all from one sample in a study of OX40 agonist ivuxolimab in advanced cancers. Profiling relied on immunoSEQ multiplex PCR, and the TCRdb table lists in-frame clones only, not all of them. The repertoire holds some 84,000 clones, with over 80% as singletons. This sample comprised CD4+ or CD8+ T cells sorted from blood, obtained in a trial of the OX40 agonist ivuxolimab. Every receptor here comes from an adult with an advanced solid tumor such as melanoma, head and neck, liver or kidney cancer. The CDR3 runs from the conserved cysteine through the conserved F or W. The order of the fields is V gene, clone size, J gene, D gene, CDR3 protein, CDR3 DNA. The D gene is left open where the match is weak. Size tells how often a clone was seen (once, few, many) or the class of an expanded clone, and some rows leave it out.

V: TRBV5-6; size: NA; J: TRBJ1-4; D: TRBD1; CDR3: CASSLGQGLLATNEKLFF; DNA: TGTGCCAGCAGCTTGGGACAGGGGCTCCTTGCAACTAATGAAAAACTGTTTTTT
V: TRBV7-9; size: NA; J: TRBJ1-4; D: NA; CDR3: CASTREEKLFF; DNA: TGTGCCAGCACCCGTGAGGAAAAACTGTTTTTT
V: TRBV27; size: NA; J: TRBJ2-6; D: NA; CDR3: CASSQGVSGANVLTF; DNA: TGTGCCAGCAGCCAAGGGGTTTCTGGGGCCAACGTCCTGACTTTC
V: TRBV12-5; size: many; J: TRBJ1-2; D: TRBD1; CDR3: CASGVGQPPHGYTF; DNA: TGTGCTAGTGGCGTGGGACAGCCCCCGCATGGCTACACCTTC
V: TRBV7-3; size: NA; J: TRBJ2-2; D: NA; CDR3: CASSLLGGGTGELFF; DNA: TGTGCCAGCAGCTTACTAGGGGGAGGCACCGGGGAGCTGTTTTTT
V: TRBV30; size: NA; J: TRBJ1-1; D: TRBD1; CDR3: CAWTTGIVTEAFF; DNA: TGTGCCTGGACGACAGGGATTGTGACTGAAGCTTTCTTT
V: TRBV6-1; size: NA; J: TRBJ2-7; D: TRBD1; CDR3: CASSETGPPYEQYF; DNA: TGTGCCAGCAGTGAGACAGGGCCGCCCTACGAGCAGTACTTC
V: TRBV2; size: NA; J: TRBJ2-7; D: TRBD1; CDR3: CASSEAVGQGYEQYF; DNA: TGTGCCAGCAGTGAAGCGGTCGGACAGGGCTACGAGCAGTACTTC
V: TRBV7-2; size: NA; J: TRBJ2-2; D: NA; CDR3: CASSLGTGELFF; DNA: TGTGCCAGCAGCTTAGGTACCGGGGAGCTGTTTTTT
V: TRBV4-3; size: NA; J: TRBJ2-1; D: NA; CDR3: CASSQDSPYEQFF; DNA: TGCGCCAGCAGCCAAGATTCGCCATATGAGCAGTTCTTC
V: TRBV4-3; size: NA; J: TRBJ1-2; D: NA; CDR3: CASSQDRGQGPHVYGYTF; DNA: TGCGCCAGCAGCCAAGATAGGGGCCAGGGCCCCCACGTCTATGGCTACACCTTC
V: TRBV13; size: NA; J: TRBJ2-5; D: TRBD1; CDR3: CASSPSTGPQETQYF; DNA: TGTGCCAGCAGCCCTTCGACAGGGCCCCAAGAGACCCAGTACTTC
V: TRBV10-1; size: NA; J: TRBJ2-7; D: TRBD1; CDR3: CASSDRQGLAYEQYF; DNA: TGCGCCAGCAGTGACCGACAGGGCCTCGCCTACGAGCAGTACTTC
V: TRBV6-5; size: NA; J: TRBJ2-7; D: NA; CDR3: CASSYHGQNSYEQYF; DNA: TGTGCCAGCAGTTACCATGGACAGAACTCCTACGAGCAGTACTTC
V: TRBV27; size: NA; J: TRBJ2-7; D: NA; CDR3: CASSSPRDQSEQYF; DNA: TGTGCCAGCAGTTCACCCCGGGACCAGTCCGAGCAGTACTTC
V: TRBV9; size: once; J: TRBJ2-5; D: TRBD2; CDR3: CASSVGGLQETQYF; DNA: TGTGCCAGCAGCGTAGGGGGACTACAAGAGACCCAGTACTTC
V: TRBV9; size: NA; J: TRBJ2-5; D: NA; CDR3: CASSIGTQETQYF; DNA: TGTGCCAGCAGCATAGGGACTCAAGAGACCCAGTACTTC
V: TRBV10-3; size: NA; J: TRBJ2-7; D: TRBD2; CDR3: CAISTSGGHPTFTYEQYF; DNA: TGTGCCATCAGTACTAGCGGGGGGCACCCGACATTTACCTACGAGCAGTACTTC
V: TRBV15; size: NA; J: TRBJ2-1; D: NA; CDR3: CATSRDRRNNEQFF; DNA: TGTGCCACCAGCAGAGATCGGCGGAACAATGAGCAGTTCTTC
V: TRBV19; size: NA; J: TRBJ2-7; D: TRBD2; CDR3: CASSSGLAYEQYF; DNA: TGTGCCAGTAGTTCGGGACTAGCGTACGAGCAGTACTTC
V: TRBV5-1; size: NA; J: TRBJ2-7; D: NA; CDR3: CASSLDGGLNEQYF; DNA: TGCGCCAGCAGCTTGGACGGAGGCCTCAACGAGCAGTACTTC
V: TRBV7-3; size: NA; J: TRBJ2-7; D: TRBD2; CDR3: CASSLYTSVQYEQYF; DNA: TGTGCCAGCAGCTTGTACACTAGCGTGCAATACGAGCAGTACTTC
V: TRBV14; size: NA; J: TRBJ1-1; D: NA; CDR3: CASGWGTEAFF; DNA: TGTGCCAGCGGTTGGGGGACTGAAGCTTTCTTT
V: TRBV13; size: NA; J: TRBJ2-3; D: NA; CDR3: CASSPLPGADTQYF; DNA: TGTGCCAGCAGCCCACTCCCGGGCGCAGATACGCAGTATTTT
V: TRBV4-3; size: NA; J: TRBJ1-2; D: TRBD1; CDR3: CASSHTGGGYTF; DNA: TGCGCCAGCAGCCATACAGGGGGAGGCTACACCTTC
V: TRBV18; size: NA; J: TRBJ2-7; D: TRBD1; CDR3: CASSPKDRSYEQYF; DNA: TGTGCCAGCTCACCAAAGGACAGGAGTTACGAGCAGTACTTC
V: TRBV10-2; size: NA; J: TRBJ1-6; D: NA; CDR3: CASSEALTVYNSPLHF; DNA: TGCGCCAGCAGTGAGGCCCTGACAGTTTATAATTCACCCCTCCACTTT
V: TRBV12-5; size: once; J: TRBJ2-7; D: TRBD2; CDR3: CASVKAGGPTHEQYF; DNA: TGTGCTAGTGTAAAAGCGGGGGGGCCTACCCACGAGCAGTACTTC
V: TRBV7-7; size: few; J: TRBJ2-3; D: NA; CDR3: CASSLAWTRCTTDTQYF; DNA: TGTGCTAGCAGCTTAGCATGGACGCGGTGTACCACAGATACGCAGTATTTT
V: TRBV19; size: NA; J: TRBJ1-2; D: NA; CDR3: CASTTGLLYGYTF; DNA: TGTGCCAGTACCACCGGGCTCCTTTATGGCTACACCTTC
V: TRBV12-5; size: NA; J: TRBJ1-4; D: NA; CDR3: CASGIPRDKRLFF; DNA: TGTGCTAGTGGCATCCCGCGCGACAAGCGACTGTTTTTT
V: TRBV4-1; size: NA; J: TRBJ2-7; D: NA; CDR3: CASSRGEGSYEQYF; DNA: TGCGCCAGCAGCCGGGGCGAGGGTTCTTACGAGCAGTACTTC
V: TRBV7-9; size: NA; J: TRBJ2-5; D: TRBD2; CDR3: CASSSRAGGQVETQYF; DNA: TGTGCCAGCAGCTCCCGGGCGGGGGGGCAGGTAGAGACCCAGTACTTC
V: TRBV7-3; size: NA; J: TRBJ1-2; D: NA; CDR3: CASSPEPGAYGYTF; DNA: TGTGCCAGCAGCCCGGAGCCGGGAGCTTATGGCTACACCTTC
V: TRBV5-1; size: NA; J: TRBJ2-7; D: NA; CDR3: CASSSPPMGTYEQYF; DNA: TGCGCCAGCAGCTCCCCGCCCATGGGGACCTACGAGCAGTACTTC
V: TRBV13; size: NA; J: TRBJ2-5; D: NA; CDR3: CASSSTVQETQYF; DNA: TGTGCCAGCAGCTCGACAGTACAAGAGACCCAGTACTTC
V: TRBV7-9; size: NA; J: TRBJ1-4; D: TRBD1; CDR3: CASSPSGGIGTNEKLFF; DNA: TGTGCCAGCAGCCCGTCAGGGGGCATAGGGACTAATGAAAAACTGTTTTTT
V: TRBV9; size: NA; J: TRBJ1-1; D: NA; CDR3: CASSASIKPGEYTEAFF; DNA: TGTGCCAGCAGCGCCTCAATCAAACCAGGGGAATATACTGAAGCTTTCTTT
V: TRBV5-1; size: NA; J: TRBJ1-3; D: NA; CDR3: CASSFNTGPGNTIYF; DNA: TGCGCCAGCAGCTTCAACACAGGCCCTGGAAACACCATATATTTT
V: TRBV5-1; size: once; J: TRBJ1-3; D: NA; CDR3: CASSSETRDDGNTIYF; DNA: TGCGCCAGCAGCTCGGAAACCAGGGATGATGGAAACACCATATATTTT
V: TRBV4-2; size: NA; J: TRBJ2-5; D: NA; CDR3: CASSPREYQETQYF; DNA: TGTGCCAGCAGCCCTCGAGAGTACCAAGAGACCCAGTACTTC